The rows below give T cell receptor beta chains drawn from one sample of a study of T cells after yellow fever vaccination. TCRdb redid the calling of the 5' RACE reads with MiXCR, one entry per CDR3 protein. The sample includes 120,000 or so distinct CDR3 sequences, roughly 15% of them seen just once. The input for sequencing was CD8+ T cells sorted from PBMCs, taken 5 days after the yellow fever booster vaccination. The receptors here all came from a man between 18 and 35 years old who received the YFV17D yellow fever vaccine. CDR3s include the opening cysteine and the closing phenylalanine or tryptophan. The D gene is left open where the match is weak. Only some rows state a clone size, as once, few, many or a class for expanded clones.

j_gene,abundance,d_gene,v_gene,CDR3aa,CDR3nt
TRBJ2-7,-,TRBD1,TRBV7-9,CASSRTGDEQYF,TGTGCCAGCAGCCGCACAGGGGACGAGCAGTACTTC
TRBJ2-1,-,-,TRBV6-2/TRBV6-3,CASSYPGAEGNEQFF,TGTGCCAGCAGTTACCCCGGGGCCGAGGGCAATGAGCAGTTCTTC
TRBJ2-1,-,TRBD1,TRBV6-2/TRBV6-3,CASSGDRFDEQFF,TGTGCCAGCAGTGGGGACAGGTTTGATGAGCAGTTCTTC
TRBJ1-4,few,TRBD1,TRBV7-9,CASSLHGQGREQNEKLFF,TGTGCCAGCAGCTTACACGGACAGGGGCGAGAACAAAATGAAAAACTGTTTTTT
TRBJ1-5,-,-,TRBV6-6,CASSVNGNQPQHF,TGTGCCAGCAGTGTGAACGGAAATCAGCCCCAGCATTTT
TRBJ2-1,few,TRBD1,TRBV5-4,CASSYSGTERNNEQFF,TGTGCCAGCAGCTACTCCGGGACAGAAAGGAACAATGAGCAGTTCTTC
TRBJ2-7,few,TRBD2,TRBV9,CASSWEGTSYEQYF,TGTGCCAGCTCATGGGAGGGAACCTCCTACGAGCAGTACTTC
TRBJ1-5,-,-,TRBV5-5,CASSLMGKVNQPQHF,TGTGCCAGCAGCTTGATGGGGAAGGTCAATCAGCCCCAGCATTTT
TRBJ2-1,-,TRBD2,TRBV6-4,CARLAGGGNEQFF,TGTGCCAGACTAGCGGGGGGTGGCAATGAGCAGTTCTTC
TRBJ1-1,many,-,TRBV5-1,CASSAPGHNTEAFF,TGCGCCAGCAGCGCGCCGGGACATAACACTGAAGCTTTCTTT
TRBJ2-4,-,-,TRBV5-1,CASSLDRDGDIQYF,TGCGCCAGCAGCTTGGACCGGGATGGGGACATTCAGTACTTC
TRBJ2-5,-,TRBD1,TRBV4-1,CASSQAGTGARETQYF,TGCGCCAGCAGCCAAGCAGGGACAGGAGCGCGAGAGACCCAGTACTTC
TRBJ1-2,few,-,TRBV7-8,CASSLGSTGDGHTF,TGTGCCAGCAGCTTAGGGTCCACCGGGGATGGCCACACCTTC
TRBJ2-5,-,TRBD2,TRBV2,CASTSGGLETQYF,TGTGCCAGTACTAGCGGGGGGCTAGAGACCCAGTACTTC
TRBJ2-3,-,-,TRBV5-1,CASSDTNTDTQYF,TGCGCCAGCAGCGACACGAACACAGATACGCAGTATTTT
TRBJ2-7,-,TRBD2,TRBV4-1,CASSRGTSGGDYEQYF,TGCGCCAGCAGCCGGGGGACTAGCGGGGGTGACTACGAGCAGTACTTC
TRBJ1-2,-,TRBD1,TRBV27,CASSLRTGANYGYTF,TGTGCCAGCAGTCTTCGGACAGGGGCTAACTATGGCTACACCTTC
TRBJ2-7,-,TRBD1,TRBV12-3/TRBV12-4,CASSLTEGASSYEQYF,TGTGCCAGCAGTTTAACCGAGGGGGCGAGCTCCTACGAGCAGTACTTC
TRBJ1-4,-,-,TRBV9,CASSEGSGNEKLFF,TGTGCCAGCAGCGAAGGGAGTGGTAATGAAAAACTGTTTTTT
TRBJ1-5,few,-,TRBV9,CASSADLGNQPQHF,TGTGCCAGCAGCGCCGACCTGGGCAATCAGCCCCAGCATTTT
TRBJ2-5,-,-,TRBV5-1,CASSVQETQYF,TGCGCCAGCAGCGTACAAGAGACCCAGTACTTC
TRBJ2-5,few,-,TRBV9,CASSGGIAVQETQYF,TGTGCCAGCAGCGGGGGTATAGCGGTTCAAGAGACCCAGTACTTC
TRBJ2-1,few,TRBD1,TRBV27,CASSSQGESYNEQFF,TGTGCCAGCAGTTCACAGGGGGAAAGTTACAATGAGCAGTTCTTC
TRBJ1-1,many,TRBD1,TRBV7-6,CASSLQGDTEAFF,TGTGCCAGCAGCCTACAGGGGGACACTGAAGCTTTCTTT
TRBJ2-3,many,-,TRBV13,CASSRRGTDTQYF,TGTGCCAGCAGCCGCAGGGGCACAGATACGCAGTATTTT
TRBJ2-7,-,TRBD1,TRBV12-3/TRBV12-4,CASSLLDRGHEQYF,TGTGCCAGCAGTCTCCTAGACAGGGGGCACGAGCAGTACTTC
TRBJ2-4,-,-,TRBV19,CASSARDKGLLKNIQYF,TGTGCCAGTAGTGCCCGGGACAAGGGGTTACTCAAAAACATTCAGTACTTC
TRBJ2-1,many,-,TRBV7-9,CASSSALRTGDYNEQFF,TGTGCCAGCAGCTCCGCCTTGCGGACGGGGGACTACAATGAGCAGTTCTTC
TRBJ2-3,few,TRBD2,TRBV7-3,CASSSGTSGGHTDTQYF,TGTGCCAGCAGCTCTGGGACTAGCGGGGGGCACACAGATACGCAGTATTTT
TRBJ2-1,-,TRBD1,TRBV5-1,CASSSVWDRDNEQFF,TGCGCCAGCAGCTCTGTCTGGGACAGGGACAATGAGCAGTTCTTC
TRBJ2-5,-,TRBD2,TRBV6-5,CASSYRGEGTQYF,TGTGCCAGCAGTTACCGCGGGGAGGGGACCCAGTACTTC
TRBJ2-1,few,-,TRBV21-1,CATPVASYEQFF,TGTGCCACCCCCGTGGCTAGTTATGAGCAGTTCTTC
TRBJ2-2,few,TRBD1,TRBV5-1,CASTGQGNGELFF,TGCGCCAGCACGGGACAGGGGAACGGGGAGCTGTTTTTT
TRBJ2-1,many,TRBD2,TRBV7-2,CASSLGPGLAVYNEQFF,TGTGCCAGCAGCTTAGGGCCCGGACTAGCGGTCTACAATGAGCAGTTCTTC
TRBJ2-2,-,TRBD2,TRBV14,CASSQDQASGGSNTGELFF,TGTGCCAGCAGCCAAGATCAGGCTAGCGGGGGGTCGAACACCGGGGAGCTGTTTTTT
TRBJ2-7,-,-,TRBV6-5,CASSYLDEQYF,TGTGCCAGCAGTTACTTGGACGAGCAGTACTTC
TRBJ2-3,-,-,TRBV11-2,CASRDLASGTDTQYF,TGTGCCAGCAGGGATCTAGCTTCCGGCACAGATACGCAGTATTTT
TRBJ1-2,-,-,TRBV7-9,CASRPGHLNYGYTF,TGTGCCAGCCGCCCGGGACACCTGAACTATGGCTACACCTTC
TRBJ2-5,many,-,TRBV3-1,CASSQAPLFDETQYF,TGTGCCAGCAGCCAAGCCCCACTCTTCGACGAGACCCAGTACTTC
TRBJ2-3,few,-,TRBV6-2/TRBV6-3,CASSLEYTDTQYF,TGTGCCAGCAGCCTAGAGTACACAGATACGCAGTATTTT
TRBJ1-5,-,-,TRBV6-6,CASSSDVGYQPQHF,TGTGCCAGCAGTTCGGATGTGGGGTATCAGCCCCAGCATTTT
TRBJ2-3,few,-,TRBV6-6,CASSYSPDTQYF,TGTGCCAGCAGTTACTCGCCAGATACGCAGTATTTT
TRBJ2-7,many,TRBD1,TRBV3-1,CASSSGTGNEQYF,TGTGCCAGCAGTTCCGGGACAGGCAACGAGCAGTACTTC
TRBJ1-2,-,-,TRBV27,CASRPGGIPMRGYTF,TGTGCCAGCAGACCGGGCGGGATTCCTATGAGGGGCTACACCTTC
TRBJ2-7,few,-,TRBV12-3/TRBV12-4,CASSPGDSAYEQYF,TGTGCCAGCAGCCCGGGGGACAGCGCCTACGAGCAGTACTTC
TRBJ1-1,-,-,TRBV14,CASSQFPRLENTEAFF,TGTGCCAGCAGCCAATTCCCGAGACTTGAGAACACTGAAGCTTTCTTT
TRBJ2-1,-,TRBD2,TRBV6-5,CASSWTSGGTEQFF,TGTGCCAGCAGTTGGACTAGCGGGGGTACGGAGCAGTTCTTC
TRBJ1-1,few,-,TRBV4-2,CASSQAGSTEAFF,TGTGCCAGCAGCCAAGCAGGGTCCACTGAAGCTTTCTTT
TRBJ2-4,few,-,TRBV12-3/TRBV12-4,CASSLMGAGDIQYF,TGTGCCAGCAGCTTAATGGGAGCCGGAGACATTCAGTACTTC
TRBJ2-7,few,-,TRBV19,CASSSGTLSYEQYF,TGTGCCAGTTCCTCCGGGACATTGTCCTACGAGCAGTACTTC
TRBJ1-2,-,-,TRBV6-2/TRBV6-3,CATTADNYGYTF,TGTGCCACCACCGCAGACAACTATGGCTACACCTTC